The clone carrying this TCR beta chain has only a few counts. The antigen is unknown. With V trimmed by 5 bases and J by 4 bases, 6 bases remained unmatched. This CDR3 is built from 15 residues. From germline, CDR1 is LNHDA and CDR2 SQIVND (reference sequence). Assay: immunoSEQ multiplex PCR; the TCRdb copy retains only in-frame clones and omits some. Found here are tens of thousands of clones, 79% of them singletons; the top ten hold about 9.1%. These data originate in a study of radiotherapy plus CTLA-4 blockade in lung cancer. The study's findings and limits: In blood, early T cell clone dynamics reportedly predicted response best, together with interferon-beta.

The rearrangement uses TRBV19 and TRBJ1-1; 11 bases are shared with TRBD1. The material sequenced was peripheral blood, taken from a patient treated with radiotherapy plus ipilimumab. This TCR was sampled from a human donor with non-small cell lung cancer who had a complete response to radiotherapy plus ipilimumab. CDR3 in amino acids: CASSPDRGLVTEAFF. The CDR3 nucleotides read TGTGCCAGTAGTCCGGACAGGGGGCTTGTCACTGAAGCTTTCTTT.